The next 20 T cell receptor beta chains were all read from a single sample in a study of T cells after yellow fever vaccination. MiXCR, applied by TCRdb to the 5' RACE reads, yields one record per CDR3 protein. This table has about 580,000 distinct CDR3 sequences, roughly a sixth appearing once. Sequencing used PBMCs, obtained about 5 days after the first yellow fever vaccination. All receptors derive from a man aged 18 to 29 who received the YFV17D yellow fever vaccine.

The rearrangement joins TRBV5-1 to TRBJ1-1, with D perhaps TRBD1 (5 bases). Germline CDR1 reads SGHRS; CDR2 reads YFSETQ. The V end was cut by 3 bases, the J end by 1 base, with 13 bases between. CDR3 length equals 15 residues. CDR3: CASSSRGRSNTEAFF. In DNA form, the CDR3 reads TGCGCCAGCAGCTCGCGGGGACGGTCGAACACTGAAGCTTTCTTT.

This clonotype showed up many times. This rearrangement joins TRBV18 to TRBJ2-7; perhaps TRBD1 as D (5 bases). Trimming took off 4 bases at V and 6 bases at J, with 10 bases between the two ends. The germline CDR1 and CDR2 sequences are KGHSH and LQKENI. The CDR3 totals 12 residues. The CDR3 reads CASSQQEFEQYF. Written as DNA, the CDR3 is TGTGCCAGCTCACAACAGGAGTTCGAGCAGTACTTC.

This clonotype occurred many times. The rearrangement joins TRBV5-5 to TRBJ1-4; tentative D call: TRBD1 (5 bases). The CDR3 runs 14 residues. V was trimmed by 2 bases and J by 7 bases, leaving 12 bases between them. Germline CDR1 reads SGHKS; CDR2 reads YYEKEE (reference sequence). The CDR3 DNA follows: TGTGCCAGCAGCTTTGGTCAGGGAGGTGAAAAACTGTTTTTT. It yields the protein CASSFGQGGEKLFF. The full variable domain, in which reference TRBV5-5 and TRBJ1-4 provide the parts outside the CDR3, is DAGVTQSPTHLIKTRGQQVTLRCSPISGHKSVSWYQQVLGQGPQFIFQYYEKEERGRGNFPDRFSARQFPNYSSELNVNALLLGDSALYLCASSFGQGGEKLFFGSGTQLSVL.

CDR3 residues: CASLSTNTEAFF. The CDR3 nucleotides read TGTGCCAGCTTGTCCACCAACACTGAAGCTTTCTTT. The J gene is TRBJ1-1, the V gene TRBV5-5; no firm D call. Trimming removed 7 bases at V and 2 bases at J, with 9 bases between. The germline CDR1 and CDR2 sequences are SGHKS and YYEKEE (reference sequence). The CDR3 spans 12 residues.

Only a few counts were recorded for this clonotype. The J gene is TRBJ2-7, the V gene TRBV12-3 or TRBV12-4; 9 nucleotides align to TRBD2. CDR3 length: 16 residues. V was clipped by 4 bases and J by 3 bases; unmatched bases: 10. The CDR3 DNA reads as TGTGCCAGCAGTTACGGAGCGGGAGGCCCTCTCTACGAGCAGTACTTC. Translation: CASSYGAGGPLYEQYF.

The genes are TRBV12-3 or TRBV12-4 and TRBJ2-3, with D maybe TRBD1 (6 bases). The CDR3 extends over 16 amino acids. V lost 5 bases to trimming and J lost 6 bases, with 21 bases between them. The CDR3 DNA sequence: TGTGCCAGCAGTCCGGTCCGGACAGCCCTCGCCGATACGCAGTATTTT. Translated, it gives CASSPVRTALADTQYF.

This clonotype was counted only a few times. The V and J genes are TRBV3-1 and TRBJ2-1; TRBD1 matches at 9 bases. The J segment lost 0 bases and the V segment lost 7 bases, leaving 4 bases of the junction unmatched. CDR3 length: 15 residues. Germline CDR1 reads LGHDT; CDR2 reads YNNKEL (reference sequence). CDR3 sequence reads: CASTRQGGSYNEQFF. CDR3 nucleotide sequence: TGTGCCAGCACCAGACAGGGGGGCTCCTACAATGAGCAGTTCTTC.

This clonotype has a handful of counts. The gene calls are TRBV12-3 or TRBV12-4 and TRBJ2-5; possible D gene TRBD1, 5 bases. The CDR3 is made up of 13 amino acids. V lost 6 bases to trimming and J lost 3 bases, with 11 bases between them. The CDR3 spells CASRHPDKETQYF. For the CDR3, the DNA is TGTGCCAGCAGGCACCCGGACAAAGAGACCCAGTACTTC.

The J gene is TRBJ1-2, the V gene TRBV24-1; D uncertain. V lost 1 base and J lost 8, with 4 bases in between. Per germline, CDR1 KGHDR and CDR2 SFDVKD. This CDR3 has 11 residues. The CDR3 region has the DNA TGTGCCACCAGTGATTTAGGGGGCTACACCTTC. Protein product: CATSDLGGYTF.

This clonotype was observed a handful of times. The chain is built from TRBV5-1 and TRBJ1-4; TRBD1 agrees at 8 bases. This CDR3 is built from 14 residues. CDR1 is SGHRS, CDR2 YFSETQ, per germline. With V trimmed by 4 bases and J by 7 bases, 6 bases remained unmatched. The CDR3 sequence is CASSLKTGVEKLFF. As DNA, the CDR3 is TGCGCCAGCAGCCTGAAGACAGGGGTTGAAAAACTGTTTTTT.

With respect to this clonotype: Compared with germline, one end of the junction differs, possibly owing to a read error. The CDR3 sequence: CASSQVGNPGELFF. DNA of the CDR3: TGCGCCAGCAGCCAAGTCGGGAACCCCGGGGAGCTGTTTTTT. This chain connects TRBV4-3 to TRBJ2-2; D might be TRBD2 (5 bases). Germline V gene lookup returns CDR1 LGHNA and CDR2 YSLEER. CDR3 size: 14 residues.

A few counts support this clonotype. V and J are TRBV19 and TRBJ1-1; D gene ambiguous. CDR3 length equals 14 residues. Deletions cut 1 base from V and 0 bases from J, with 6 bases between. Looked up from germline, CDR1 is LNHDA and CDR2 is SQIVND (reference sequence). This chain's CDR3 is CASSIGSVNTEAFF. The CDR3 coding sequence is TGTGCCAGTAGTATAGGATCAGTGAACACTGAAGCTTTCTTT.

The chain is built from TRBV15 and TRBJ2-5; D is ambiguous. Germline assignment: CDR1 LNHNV and CDR2 YYDKDF (reference sequence). This CDR3 is built from 15 residues. V lost 0 bases and J 3 bases, leaving 11 bases between the germline ends. The DNA of the CDR3 is TGTGCCACCAGCAGAGATCGGCAAACTGAAGAGACCCAGTACTTC. Its protein is CATSRDRQTEETQYF.

There are a few counts of this clonotype. The J gene is TRBJ2-7, the V gene TRBV4-3, with 10 bases that match TRBD2. Trimming at V came to 0 bases and at J to 2 bases, leaving 4 bases not matched to a gene. CDR1 is LGHNA, CDR2 YSLEER, per germline. The CDR3 extends over 16 amino acids. The CDR3: CASSQDELAGAYEQYF. CDR3 nucleotides: TGCGCCAGCAGCCAAGATGAGCTAGCGGGGGCCTACGAGCAGTACTTC.

V usage is TRBV4-3 and J usage is TRBJ2-4; 7 nucleotides line up with TRBD1. The CDR3 runs 13 residues. Germline loops: CDR1 LGHNA, CDR2 YSLEER. Germline trimming cut 3 bases from V and 15 bases from J; bases unmatched to any gene: 11. The CDR3 spells CASSQGPGTAAYF. Written as DNA, the CDR3 is TGCGCCAGCAGCCAGGGTCCCGGGACAGCGGCGTACTTC.

This chain joins TRBV14 and TRBJ2-1; D is ambiguous. The CDR3 consists of 16 residues. Trimming left V 1 base short and J 0 bases short, with 10 bases between. CDR1 SGHDN and CDR2 FVKESK come from the germline V gene. CDR3 sequence (DNA): TGTGCCAGCAGCCAAGTTCCGGTCTTCTCCTACAATGAGCAGTTCTTC. Protein product: CASSQVPVFSYNEQFF.

The CDR3 nucleotides read TGTGCCAGCAGCCAAGTCGGGGGCAATCAGCCCCAGCATTTT. Its translation: CASSQVGGNQPQHF. The V and J genes are TRBV4-2 and TRBJ1-5; D uncertain. Trimming removed 1 base at V and 2 bases at J, with 6 bases between. The CDR3 length is 14 residues. The germline gives CDR1 LGHNA, CDR2 YNFKEQ.

V gene TRBV4-3 combines with J gene TRBJ2-7; 11 nucleotides align to TRBD1. CDR3 length: 15 residues. Trimming removed 4 bases from V and 2 bases from J; junction bases left unmatched: 4. The germline V gene has CDR1 LGHNA and CDR2 YSLEER. CDR3 region: CASSRDRGSPYEQYF. DNA for the CDR3: TGCGCCAGCAGCCGGGACAGGGGGAGCCCCTACGAGCAGTACTTC.

This sequence joins TRBV6-4 and TRBJ1-4; maybe TRBD1 (6 bases). Trimming stripped 5 bases from V and 7 bases from J, with 17 bases between. Germline V gene lookup returns CDR1 MRHNA and CDR2 SNTAGT. This CDR3 is built from 15 residues. The CDR3 DNA sequence: TGTGCCAGCAGTAACGTATCGGGGGCATTTGAAAAACTGTTTTTT. As protein: CASSNVSGAFEKLFF.

The chain is built from TRBV12-3 or TRBV12-4 and TRBJ2-5, with 9 bases lining up with TRBD2. The CDR3 sequence is 14 residues long. J was trimmed by 6 bases and V by 4 bases; bases with no gene match: 6. The CDR3 nucleotides read TGTGCCAGCAGTTCGGGACTAGCCCCACAGACCCAGTACTTC. It specifies CASSSGLAPQTQYF.